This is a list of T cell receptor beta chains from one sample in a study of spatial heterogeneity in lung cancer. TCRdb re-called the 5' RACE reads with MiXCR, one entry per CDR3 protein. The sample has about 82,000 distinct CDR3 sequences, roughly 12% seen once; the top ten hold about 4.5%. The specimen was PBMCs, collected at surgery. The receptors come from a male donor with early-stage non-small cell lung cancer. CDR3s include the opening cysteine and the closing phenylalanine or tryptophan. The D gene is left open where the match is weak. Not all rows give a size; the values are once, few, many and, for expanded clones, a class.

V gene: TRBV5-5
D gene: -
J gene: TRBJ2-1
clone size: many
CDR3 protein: CASSLVDSSYNEQFF
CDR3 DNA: TGTGCCAGCAGCCTAGTGGACAGTTCCTACAATGAGCAGTTCTTC

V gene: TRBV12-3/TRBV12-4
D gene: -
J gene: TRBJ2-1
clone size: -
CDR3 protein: CASSLAGEKDEQFF
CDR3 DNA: TGTGCCAGCAGTTTAGCGGGAGAGAAAGATGAGCAGTTCTTC

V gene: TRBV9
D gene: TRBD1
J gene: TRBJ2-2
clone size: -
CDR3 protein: CASSVEGQANTGELFF
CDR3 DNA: TGTGCCAGCAGCGTAGAAGGACAGGCTAACACCGGGGAGCTGTTTTTT

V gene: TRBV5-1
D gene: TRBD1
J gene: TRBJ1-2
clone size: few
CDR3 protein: CASSNFPGTGHGYTF
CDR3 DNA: TGCGCCAGCAGCAACTTTCCCGGGACAGGGCATGGCTACACCTTC

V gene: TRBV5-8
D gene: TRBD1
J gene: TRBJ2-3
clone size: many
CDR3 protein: CASSRLHPTGTQYF
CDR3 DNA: TGTGCCAGCAGCCGCCTGCATCCGACAGGGACGCAGTATTTT

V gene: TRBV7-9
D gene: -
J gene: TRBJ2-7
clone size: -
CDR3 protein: CASSPPRSVSSYEQYF
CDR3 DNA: TGTGCCAGCAGCCCTCCGAGGTCGGTTAGCTCCTACGAGCAGTACTTC

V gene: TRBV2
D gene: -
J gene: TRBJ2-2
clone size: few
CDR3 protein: CASREGPTGELFF
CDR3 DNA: TGTGCCAGCAGGGAAGGGCCCACCGGGGAGCTGTTTTTT

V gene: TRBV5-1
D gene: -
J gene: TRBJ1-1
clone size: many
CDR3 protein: CASSLRGPNTEAFF
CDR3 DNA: TGCGCCAGCAGCTTGCGGGGGCCGAACACTGAAGCTTTCTTT

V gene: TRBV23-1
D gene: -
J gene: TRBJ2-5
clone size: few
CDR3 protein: CASSQNRRRETQYF
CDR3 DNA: TGCGCCAGCAGTCAAAACAGACGCAGAGAGACCCAGTACTTC

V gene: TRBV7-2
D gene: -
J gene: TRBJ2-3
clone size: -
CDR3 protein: CVSSLEAPDTQYF
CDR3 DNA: TGTGTCAGCAGCTTAGAAGCTCCAGATACGCAGTATTTT

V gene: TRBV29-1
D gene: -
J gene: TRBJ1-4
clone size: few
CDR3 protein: CSVEPDSPARKLFF
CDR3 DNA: TGCAGCGTTGAACCGGACAGTCCGGCAAGGAAACTGTTTTTT

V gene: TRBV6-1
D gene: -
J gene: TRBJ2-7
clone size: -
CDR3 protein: CASSAREQYF
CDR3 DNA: TGTGCCAGCAGTGCACGGGAGCAGTACTTC

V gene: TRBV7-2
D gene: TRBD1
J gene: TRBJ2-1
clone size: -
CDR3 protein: CASSPPDRGPGDEQFF
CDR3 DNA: TGTGCCAGCAGCCCACCGGACAGGGGCCCAGGAGATGAGCAGTTCTTC

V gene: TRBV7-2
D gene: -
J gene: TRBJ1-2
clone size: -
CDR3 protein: CASSLVRAGRGYTF
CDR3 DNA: TGTGCCAGCAGCTTAGTTAGGGCAGGACGCGGCTACACCTTC

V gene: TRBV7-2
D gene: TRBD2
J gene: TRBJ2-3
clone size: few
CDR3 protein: CASSLATLAGTTDTQYF
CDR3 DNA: TGTGCCAGCAGCTTAGCTACCCTAGCGGGGACCACAGATACGCAGTATTTT

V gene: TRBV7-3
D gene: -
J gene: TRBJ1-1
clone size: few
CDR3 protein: CASSQGTNTEAFF
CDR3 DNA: TGTGCCAGCAGCCAAGGGACGAACACTGAAGCTTTCTTT

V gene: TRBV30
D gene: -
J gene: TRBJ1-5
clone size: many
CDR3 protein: CAWSPGEDQPQHF
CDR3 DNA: TGTGCCTGGAGTCCAGGGGAGGATCAGCCCCAGCATTTT

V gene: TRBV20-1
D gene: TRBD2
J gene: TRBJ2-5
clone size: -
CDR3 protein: CSARDLLSGIQETQYF
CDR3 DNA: TGCAGTGCTAGAGATCTTTTGAGCGGGATTCAAGAGACCCAGTACTTC

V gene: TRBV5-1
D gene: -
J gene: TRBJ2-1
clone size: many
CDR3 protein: CASSPEAAASYNEQFF
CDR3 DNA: TGCGCCAGCAGCCCGGAGGCGGCAGCTTCCTACAATGAGCAGTTCTTC

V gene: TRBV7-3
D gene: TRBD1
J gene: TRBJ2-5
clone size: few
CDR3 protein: CASSLMGTGSETQYF
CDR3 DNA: TGTGCCAGCAGCTTAATGGGGACAGGGAGCGAGACCCAGTACTTC

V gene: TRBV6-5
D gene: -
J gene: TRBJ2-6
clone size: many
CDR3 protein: CACRQDFSGANVLTF
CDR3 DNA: TGTGCCTGTCGTCAGGACTTCTCTGGGGCCAACGTCCTGACTTTC

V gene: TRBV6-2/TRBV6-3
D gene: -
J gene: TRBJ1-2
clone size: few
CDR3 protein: CASSMGGRGYYGYTF
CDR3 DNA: TGTGCCAGCAGCATGGGCGGCAGGGGCTACTATGGCTACACCTTC

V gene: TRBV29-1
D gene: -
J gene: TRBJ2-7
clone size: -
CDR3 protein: CSVGRPIGGHSSYEQYF
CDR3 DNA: TGCAGCGTTGGGAGGCCGATAGGCGGCCATTCTTCCTACGAGCAGTACTTC

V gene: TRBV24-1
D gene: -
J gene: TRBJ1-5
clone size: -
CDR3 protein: CATSDLKSAGNQPQHF
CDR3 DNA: TGTGCCACCAGTGATTTGAAGTCCGCTGGCAATCAGCCCCAGCATTTT

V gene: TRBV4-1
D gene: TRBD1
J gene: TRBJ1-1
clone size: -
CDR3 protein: CASSQDLTGATEAFF
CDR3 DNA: TGCGCCAGCAGCCAAGATCTAACAGGGGCCACTGAAGCTTTCTTT

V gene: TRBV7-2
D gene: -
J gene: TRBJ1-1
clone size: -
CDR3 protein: CASSSSAKANTEAFF
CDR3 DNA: TGTGCCAGCAGCTCGTCCGCTAAAGCCAACACTGAAGCTTTCTTT

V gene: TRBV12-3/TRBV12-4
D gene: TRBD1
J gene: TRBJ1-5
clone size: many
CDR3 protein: CASSLWTGRDNQPQHF
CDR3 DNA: TGTGCCAGCAGCCTTTGGACAGGGAGGGATAATCAGCCCCAGCATTTT

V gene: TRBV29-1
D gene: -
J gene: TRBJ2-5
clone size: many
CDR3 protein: CSVSPGQRETQYF
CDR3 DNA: TGCAGCGTTTCTCCGGGACAAAGAGAGACCCAGTACTTC

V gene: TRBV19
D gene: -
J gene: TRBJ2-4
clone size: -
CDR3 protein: CASSMSREPLAKNIQYF
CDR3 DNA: TGTGCCAGTAGTATGTCCAGGGAGCCACTAGCCAAAAACATTCAGTACTTC

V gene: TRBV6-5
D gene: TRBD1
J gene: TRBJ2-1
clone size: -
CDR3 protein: CASSFTGGQLGEQFF
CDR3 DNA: TGTGCCAGCAGTTTTACAGGGGGTCAGCTAGGTGAGCAGTTCTTC